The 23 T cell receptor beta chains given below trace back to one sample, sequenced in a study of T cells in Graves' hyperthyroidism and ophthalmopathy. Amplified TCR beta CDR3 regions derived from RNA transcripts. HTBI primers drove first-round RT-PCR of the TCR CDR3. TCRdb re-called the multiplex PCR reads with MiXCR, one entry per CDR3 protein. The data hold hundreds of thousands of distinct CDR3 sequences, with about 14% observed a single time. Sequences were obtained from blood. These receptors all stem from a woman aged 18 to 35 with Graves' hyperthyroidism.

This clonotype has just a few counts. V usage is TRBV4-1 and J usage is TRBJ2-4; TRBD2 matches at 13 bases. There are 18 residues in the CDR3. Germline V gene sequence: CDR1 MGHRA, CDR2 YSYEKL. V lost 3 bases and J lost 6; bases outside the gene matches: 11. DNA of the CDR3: TGCGCCAGCAGCCACCTTCAACTAGCGGGAGGGCCGGGAAACATTCAGTACTTC. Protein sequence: CASSHLQLAGGPGNIQYF.

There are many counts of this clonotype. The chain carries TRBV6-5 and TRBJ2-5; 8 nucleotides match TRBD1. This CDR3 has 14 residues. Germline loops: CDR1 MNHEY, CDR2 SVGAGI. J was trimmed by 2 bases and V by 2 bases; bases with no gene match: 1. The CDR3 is CASSYGQGQETQYF. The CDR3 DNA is TGTGCCAGCAGTTACGGACAGGGACAAGAGACCCAGTACTTC.

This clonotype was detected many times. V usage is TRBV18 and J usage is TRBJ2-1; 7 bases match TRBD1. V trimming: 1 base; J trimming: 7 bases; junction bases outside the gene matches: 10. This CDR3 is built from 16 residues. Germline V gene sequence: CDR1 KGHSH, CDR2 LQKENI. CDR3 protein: CASSPLETGALNEQFF. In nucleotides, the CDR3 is TGTGCCAGCTCACCACTCGAAACAGGGGCTCTAAATGAGCAGTTCTTC.

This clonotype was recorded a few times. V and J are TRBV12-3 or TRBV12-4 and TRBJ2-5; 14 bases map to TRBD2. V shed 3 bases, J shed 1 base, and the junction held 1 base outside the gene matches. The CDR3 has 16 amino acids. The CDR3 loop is CASSLTSGRAQETQYF. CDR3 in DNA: TGTGCCAGCAGTTTGACTAGCGGGAGGGCCCAAGAGACCCAGTACTTC.

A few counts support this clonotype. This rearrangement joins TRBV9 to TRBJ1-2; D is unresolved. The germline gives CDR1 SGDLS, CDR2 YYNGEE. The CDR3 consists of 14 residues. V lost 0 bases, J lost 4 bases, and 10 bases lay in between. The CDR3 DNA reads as TGTGCCAGCAGCGTAGGGGCAGAGACCTATGGCTACACCTTC. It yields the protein CASSVGAETYGYTF. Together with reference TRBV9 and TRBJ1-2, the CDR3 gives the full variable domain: DSGVTQTPKHLITATGQRVTLRCSPRSGDLSVYWYQQSLDQGLQFLIQYYNGEERAKGNILERFSAQQFPDLHSELNLSSLELGDSALYFCASSVGAETYGYTFGSGTRLTVV.

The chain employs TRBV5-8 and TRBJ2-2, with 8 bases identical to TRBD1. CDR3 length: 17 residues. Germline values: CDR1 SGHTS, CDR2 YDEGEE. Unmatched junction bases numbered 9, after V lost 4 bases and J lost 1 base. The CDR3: CASSQRTGSLNTGELFF. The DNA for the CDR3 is TGTGCCAGCAGCCAACGGACAGGGAGTCTGAACACCGGGGAGCTGTTTTTT.

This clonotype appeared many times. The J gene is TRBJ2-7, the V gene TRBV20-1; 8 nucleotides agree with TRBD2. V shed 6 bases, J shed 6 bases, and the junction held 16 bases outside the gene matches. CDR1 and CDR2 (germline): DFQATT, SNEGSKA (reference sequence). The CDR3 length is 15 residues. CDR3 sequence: CSATLAGGLKPEQYF. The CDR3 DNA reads TGCAGTGCCACTCTAGCGGGCGGCCTGAAGCCCGAGCAGTACTTC.

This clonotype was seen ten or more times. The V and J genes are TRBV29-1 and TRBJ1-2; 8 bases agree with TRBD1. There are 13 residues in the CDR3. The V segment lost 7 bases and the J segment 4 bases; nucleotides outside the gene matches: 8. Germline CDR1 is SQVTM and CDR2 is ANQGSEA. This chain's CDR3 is CSAWTGLTYGYTF. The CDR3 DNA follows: TGCAGCGCTTGGACAGGGCTGACCTATGGCTACACCTTC.

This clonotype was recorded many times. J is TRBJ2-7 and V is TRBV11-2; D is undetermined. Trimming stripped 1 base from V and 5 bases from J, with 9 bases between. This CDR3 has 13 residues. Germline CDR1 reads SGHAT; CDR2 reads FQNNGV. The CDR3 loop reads CASSLVAPHEQYF. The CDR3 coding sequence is TGTGCCAGCAGCTTAGTTGCCCCCCACGAGCAGTACTTC.

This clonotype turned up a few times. This CDR3 reads CASSLKPANSPLHF. The CDR3 DNA follows: TGTGCCAGCAGCTTGAAGCCGGCGAATTCACCCCTCCACTTT. The chain couples TRBV5-6 to TRBJ1-6, with D hard to call. The V end lost 1 base, the J end lost 7 bases, and 9 bases lay between the germline ends. Germline V CDR1 and CDR2: SGHDT, YYEEEE. This CDR3 is built from 14 residues.

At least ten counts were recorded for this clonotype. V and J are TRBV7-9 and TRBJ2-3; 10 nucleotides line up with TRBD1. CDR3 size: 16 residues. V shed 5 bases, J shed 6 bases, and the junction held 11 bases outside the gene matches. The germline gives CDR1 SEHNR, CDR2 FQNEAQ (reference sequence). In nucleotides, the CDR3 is TGTGCCAGCAGCCCCCTCCTAAAGGGACAGGGGGATACGCAGTATTTT. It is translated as CASSPLLKGQGDTQYF.

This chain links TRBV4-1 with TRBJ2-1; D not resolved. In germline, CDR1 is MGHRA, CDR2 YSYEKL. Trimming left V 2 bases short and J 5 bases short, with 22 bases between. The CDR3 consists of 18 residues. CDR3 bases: TGCGCCAGCAGCCAACCTATTGCGTTACCCGTTTCCAACAATGAGCAGTTCTTC. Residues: CASSQPIALPVSNNEQFF.

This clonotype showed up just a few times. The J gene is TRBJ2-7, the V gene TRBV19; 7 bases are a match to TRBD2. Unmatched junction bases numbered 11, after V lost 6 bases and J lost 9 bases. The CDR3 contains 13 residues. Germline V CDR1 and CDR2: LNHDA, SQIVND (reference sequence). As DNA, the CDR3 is TGTGCCAGTAGGTCGTGGCGGGAGCCCACGCAGTACTTC. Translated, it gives CASRSWREPTQYF.

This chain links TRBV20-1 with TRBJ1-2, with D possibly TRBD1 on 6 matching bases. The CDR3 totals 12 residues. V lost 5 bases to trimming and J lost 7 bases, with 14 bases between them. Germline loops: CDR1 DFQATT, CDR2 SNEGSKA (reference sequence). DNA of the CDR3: TGCAGTGCTCCAAGGGGGGCGCGTGGCTACACCTTC. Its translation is CSAPRGARGYTF.

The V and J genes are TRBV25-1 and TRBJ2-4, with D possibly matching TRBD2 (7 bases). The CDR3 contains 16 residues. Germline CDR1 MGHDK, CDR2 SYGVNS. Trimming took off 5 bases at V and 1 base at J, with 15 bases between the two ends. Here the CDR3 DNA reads TGTGCCAGCAGTTCCCGAGGGGGGGTCGCCAAAAACATTCAGTACTTC. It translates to CASSSRGGVAKNIQYF.

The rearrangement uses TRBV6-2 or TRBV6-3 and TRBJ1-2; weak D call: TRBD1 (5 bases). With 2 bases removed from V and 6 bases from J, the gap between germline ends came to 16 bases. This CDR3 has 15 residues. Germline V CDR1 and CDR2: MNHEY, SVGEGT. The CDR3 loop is CASSYEDGGGDGYTF. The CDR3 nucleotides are TGTGCCAGCAGTTACGAGGATGGGGGGGGGGATGGCTACACCTTC.

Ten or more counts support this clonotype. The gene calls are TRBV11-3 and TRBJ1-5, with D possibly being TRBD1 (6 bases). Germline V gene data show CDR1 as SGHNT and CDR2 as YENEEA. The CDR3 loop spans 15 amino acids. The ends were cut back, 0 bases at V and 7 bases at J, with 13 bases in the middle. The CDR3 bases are TGTGCCAGCAGCTTAGACCACAGGGCTGGACAGCCCCAGCATTTT. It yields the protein CASSLDHRAGQPQHF.

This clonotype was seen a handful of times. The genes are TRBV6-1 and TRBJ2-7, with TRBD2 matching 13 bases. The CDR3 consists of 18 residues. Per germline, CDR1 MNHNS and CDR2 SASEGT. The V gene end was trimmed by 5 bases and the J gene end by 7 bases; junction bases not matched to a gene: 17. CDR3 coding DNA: TGTGCCAGCAGTCCTCGGACTAGCGGGAGTTTCCCCTCGCGGGAGCAGTACTTC. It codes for CASSPRTSGSFPSREQYF.

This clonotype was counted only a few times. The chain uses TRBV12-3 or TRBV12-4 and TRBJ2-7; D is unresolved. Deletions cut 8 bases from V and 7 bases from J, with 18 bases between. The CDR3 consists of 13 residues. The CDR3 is CASAWRRLGEQYF. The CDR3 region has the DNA TGTGCCAGCGCCTGGCGTCGACTTGGGGAGCAGTACTTC.

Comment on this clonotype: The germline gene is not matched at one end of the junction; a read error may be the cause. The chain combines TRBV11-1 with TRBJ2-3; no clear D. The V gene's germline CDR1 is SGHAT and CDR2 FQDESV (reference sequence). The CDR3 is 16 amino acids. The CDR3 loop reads CASSPSRRPSTDTQYF. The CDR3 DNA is TGCGCCAGCAGCCCTTCACGCAGACCTAGCACAGATACGCAGTATTTT.

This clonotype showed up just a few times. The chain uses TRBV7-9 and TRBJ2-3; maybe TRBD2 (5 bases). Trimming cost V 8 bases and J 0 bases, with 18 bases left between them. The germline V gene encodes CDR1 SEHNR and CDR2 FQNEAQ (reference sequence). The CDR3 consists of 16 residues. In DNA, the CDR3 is TGTGCCAGCTCTCCCCGGGCGGGCCTAAGCACAGATACGCAGTATTTT. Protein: CASSPRAGLSTDTQYF.

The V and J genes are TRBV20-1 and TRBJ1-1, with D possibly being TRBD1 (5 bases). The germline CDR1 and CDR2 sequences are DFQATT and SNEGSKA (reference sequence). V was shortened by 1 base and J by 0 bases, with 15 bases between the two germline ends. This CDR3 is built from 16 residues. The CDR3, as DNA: TGCAGTGCTAGAGTACGGGGCCCAATGATGAACACTGAAGCTTTCTTT. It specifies CSARVRGPMMNTEAFF.

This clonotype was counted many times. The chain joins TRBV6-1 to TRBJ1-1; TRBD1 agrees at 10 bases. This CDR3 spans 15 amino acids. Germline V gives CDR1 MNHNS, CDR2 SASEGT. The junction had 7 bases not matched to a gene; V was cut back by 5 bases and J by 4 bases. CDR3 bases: TGTGCCAGCAGTTTCGGGACAGGGGTAGCCACTGAAGCTTTCTTT. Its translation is CASSFGTGVATEAFF.